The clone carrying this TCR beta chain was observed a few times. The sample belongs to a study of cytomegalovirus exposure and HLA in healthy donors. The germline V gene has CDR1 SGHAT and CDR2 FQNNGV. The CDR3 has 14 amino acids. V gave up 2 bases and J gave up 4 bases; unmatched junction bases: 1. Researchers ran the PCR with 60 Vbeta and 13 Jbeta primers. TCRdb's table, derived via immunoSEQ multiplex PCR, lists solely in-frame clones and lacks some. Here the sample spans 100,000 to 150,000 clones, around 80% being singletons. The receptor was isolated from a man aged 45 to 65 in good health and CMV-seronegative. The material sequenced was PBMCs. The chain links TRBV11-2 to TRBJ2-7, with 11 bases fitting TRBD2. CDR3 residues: CASSLLAGGYEQYF. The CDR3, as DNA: TGTGCCAGCAGCTTACTAGCGGGGGGATACGAGCAGTACTTC.